This TCR beta chain was retrieved from a study of blood T cell repertoires in COVID-19 (TCRdb year 2020). Study-wide context: Collaborator samples came from the United States, Italy and Spain and covered acute and convalescent phases of COVID-19. Sample metadata almost always included a de-identified subject ID, COVID-19 status, age in years and sex. The samples were drawn from the first 160 participants of the ongoing ImmuneRACE study and from about 1,200 subjects provided by 6 global collaborators. The prospective study material was composed of cDNA or gDNA derived from T cells, B-cell-depleted T cells, or PBMCs. Where available, HLA class I and class II types were taken from metadata supplied by the sample provider and were not determined by assay-based typing. Subjects who had been exposed to COVID-19, were actively infected with it, or had recovered from it provided the deeply sampled blood TCRbeta repertoires that made up the dataset. A freely available public database, intended as a resource for researchers studying the immune response to SARS-CoV-2, is where the repertoires were released. Points the paper makes about the study in general: How much clinical and demographic metadata was included differed by source and by participant, and the metadata was provided uncurated.

This clone was detected once. The antigen it binds to is not known. Base qualities are not recorded, but no much larger clone differs from it by a single base. CDR3 length: 12 amino acids, cysteine to phenylalanine. Only the CDR3 DNA is retained, 36 bases long and in frame from the first base. As encoded in the germline V gene, CDR1 is MNHEY while CDR2 is SVGAGI. V was cut back by 6 bases and J by 7 bases, leaving a gap of 10 bases between them. Enrolling through a virtual design, the prospective study's participants ranged in age from roughly 18 to 89 years and lived across around 25 United States geographic areas. In the prospective study, participants were assigned to cohorts based on the clinical history participants reported in a screening survey and a study questionnaire. For ImmuneRACE Cohort 3, a participant was defined as recovered based on two consecutive negative NP/OP PCR tests, clearance by a healthcare professional, or resolution of symptoms. Mobile phlebotomists in the prospective study collected whole blood, serum and a nasopharyngeal or oropharyngeal swab from every participant. Prospective study participants could optionally give additional blood draws and questionnaires over an approximately two-month period. Before DNA extraction, blood samples from the prospective study were shipped at room temperature or frozen.

The immunoSEQ Assay, a bias-controlled multiplex PCR, was used to amplify TCRbeta CDR3 regions from genomic DNA. The study's processing was this. The number of nucleated cells in each sample was estimated from the amplification of reference gene primers within the assay. To quantify the absolute abundance of each unique TCRbeta CDR3 rearrangement, sequence reads were collapsed and filtered. For each sample, productive Simpson clonality was calculated as the square root of Simpson's diversity index across productive rearrangements. Here the immuneACCESS table is served through TCRdb, limited to in-frame sequences with V and J called. Missing clones are a known gap in these copies; in checked studies unresolved V genes cover under half, and the rest lacks a known reason. V, J and clone size are those of that table, while D and trimming were read from the DNA. The sample data list about 160,000 clones, and approximately 87% of these were observed just once. Clones ranked in the top ten supply 6.5% to 8.5% of the sample.

The TCR sequence derives from a woman between 50 and 59 years old who had recovered from COVID-19. Here the chain combines TRBV6-5 and TRBJ2-1; the D gene lacks a confident call. The specimen was PBMCs or T cells enriched from blood (not recorded which). The sequenced DNA: TGTGCCAGCAGGGCCGCTAGTAATGAGCAGTTCTTC. Translation gives CASRAASNEQFF.